The 20 T cell receptor beta chains reported below all come from one sample, sequenced in a study of immune reconstitution after stem cell transplant in scleroderma. TCRdb reprocessed the RT-PCR reads via MiXCR and lists one record per CDR3 protein. This table holds about 3,600 distinct CDR3 sequences, approximately 6% found once. The specimen was obtained before or after autologous hematopoietic stem cell transplantation (not recorded which). Source of these receptors: a female donor with systemic sclerosis.

This clonotype is classed as medium-sized. The chain links TRBV4-1 to TRBJ1-4; possibly TRBD1 for D (5 bases). This CDR3 is built from 16 residues. Per the germline V gene, CDR1 is MGHRA and CDR2 is YSYEKL. Trimming shortened V by 5 bases and J by 2 bases, and 15 bases separated the two germline ends. The CDR3 coding sequence is TGCGCCAGCAGCGGGCAGGGATTCAGGACTAATGAAAAACTGTTTTTT. This sequence encodes CASSGQGFRTNEKLFF.

Notes on this clonotype: This may come from a read error, since a much larger clone is one base off. The chain is built from TRBV20-1 and TRBJ1-2; TRBD1 matches at 7 bases. CDR3 length: 13 amino acids. The V gene's germline CDR1 is DFQATT and CDR2 SNEGSKA (reference sequence). The J segment lost 4 bases and the V segment lost 5 bases, leaving 7 bases of the junction unmatched. CDR3 sequence reads: CSALPGQTYGYTF. The DNA for the CDR3 is TGCAGTGCTTTACCGGGACAGACCTATGGCTACACCTTC.

This clonotype is classed as medium-sized. This chain joins TRBV20-1 and TRBJ1-1, with 7 bases lining up with TRBD1. The CDR3 has 13 amino acids. The V segment lost 6 bases and the J segment 3 bases; nucleotides outside the gene matches: 7. Germline V gene data show CDR1 as DFQATT and CDR2 as SNEGSKA (reference sequence). CDR3 sequence: CSAVKGAYTEAFF. For the CDR3, the DNA is TGCAGTGCCGTCAAGGGGGCCTACACTGAAGCTTTCTTT.

By sample share, this clonotype is medium-sized. The V and J genes are TRBV7-6 and TRBJ2-7; possible D gene TRBD1, 5 bases. Germline loops: CDR1 SGHVS, CDR2 FNYEAQ. This CDR3 has 16 amino acids. V lost 1 base and J lost 1, with 14 bases in between. CDR3 bases: TGTGCCAGCAGCTTAGTCTACAGGACCGAATCCTACGAGCAGTACTTC. The encoded protein is CASSLVYRTESYEQYF.

This clonotype is medium-sized within its sample. The rearrangement joins TRBV29-1 to TRBJ2-5; 7 bases are a match to TRBD2. This CDR3 has 11 amino acids. Looked up from germline, CDR1 is SQVTM and CDR2 is ANQGSEA. This CDR3 is CEPGGQETQYF. CDR3 nucleotide sequence: TGCGAGCCGGGAGGCCAAGAGACCCAGTACTTC.

In its sample, this clonotype ranks as medium-sized. A junction end diverges from the germline sequence, so it may reflect a read error. The chain has TRBV5-1 and TRBJ1-2, with D unclear. Per the germline V gene, CDR1 is SGHRS and CDR2 is YFSETQ. There are 14 residues in the CDR3. The CDR3 here is CASSLDGPYYGYTF. CDR3 coding DNA: TGCGCCAGCAGTTTGGACGGCCCTTATTATGGCTACACCTTC.

This clonotype is medium-sized (0.01 to 0.1%) in the sample. The V gene is TRBV19, the J gene TRBJ2-3, with D perhaps given as TRBD1 or TRBD2 (5 bases each). V shed 0 bases and J shed 0 bases, with 7 bases lying between them. The germline gives CDR1 LNHDA, CDR2 SQIVND (reference sequence). The CDR3 totals 15 residues. As DNA, the CDR3 is TGTGCCAGTAGTATAGATCGGGACAGCACAGATACGCAGTATTTT. This gives the protein CASSIDRDSTDTQYF.

By its share, this clonotype is medium-sized. The rearrangement links TRBV20-1 to TRBJ1-5; TRBD1 agrees at 8 bases. Germline V lookup: CDR1 DFQATT, CDR2 SNEGSKA (reference sequence). After removal of 3 bases from V and 1 base from J, the junction contained 8 bases not matched to a gene. The CDR3 consists of 16 residues. CDR3 coding DNA: TGCAGTGCTAGGAAACGGACAGGGATAAGCAATCAGCCCCAGCATTTT. The encoded protein is CSARKRTGISNQPQHF.

By frequency in the sample, this clonotype is medium-sized (0.01 to 0.1%). The chain joins TRBV5-1 to TRBJ2-7, with D perhaps TRBD1 (6 bases). V lost 5 bases to trimming and J lost 2 bases, with 20 bases between them. The CDR3 has 16 amino acids. CDR1 and CDR2 (germline): SGHRS, YFSETQ. The CDR3, as DNA: TGCGCCAGCAGGGGTGGGGTCGGTACAGGGACCTACGAGCAGTACTTC. The encoded protein is CASRGGVGTGTYEQYF.

This clonotype is medium-sized (0.01 to 0.1%) in the sample. This sequence joins TRBV29-1 and TRBJ1-4; no firm D call. The germline gives CDR1 SQVTM, CDR2 ANQGSEA. The CDR3 totals 13 residues. V was cut by 5 bases and J by 8 bases, with 15 bases left in between. The CDR3 DNA reads as TGCAGCGTTAGCGCCTCTTTGTCAGAAAAACTGTTTTTT. It is translated as CSVSASLSEKLFF.

This clonotype is labeled as medium-sized. The rearrangement joins TRBV6-2 or TRBV6-3 to TRBJ2-1; TRBD2 matches at 7 bases. CDR3 length: 15 amino acids. Trimming cost V 5 bases and J 5 bases; bases outside gene matches: 9. Germline V lookup: CDR1 MNHEY, CDR2 SVGEGT. CDR3 amino acids: CASSRRGSRNNEQFF. The CDR3, as DNA: TGTGCCAGCAGTAGGCGCGGGAGTCGGAACAATGAGCAGTTCTTC.

Turning to this clonotype: Sequence at one end of the junction differs from germline and may be a read error. This rearrangement joins TRBV7-2 to TRBJ2-1; 7 nucleotides align to TRBD2. Germline V gives CDR1 SGHTA, CDR2 FQGNSA. CDR3 length equals 16 residues. CDR3 loop: CASSLGFGRTYNGQFF. DNA of the CDR3: TGTGCCAGCAGCTTAGGCTTCGGGAGGACCTACAATGGGCAGTTCTTC.

By share of the sample, this clonotype is medium-sized. The rearrangement links TRBV7-2 to TRBJ2-3; D call uncertain. The V end was cut by 2 bases, the J end by 0 bases, with 9 bases between. CDR1 and CDR2 (germline): SGHTA, FQGNSA. The CDR3 runs to 15 residues. The CDR3, as DNA: TGTGCCAGCAGCTTAAAACAGAGTAGCACAGATACGCAGTATTTT. As protein: CASSLKQSSTDTQYF. Supplemented by reference TRBV7-2 and TRBJ2-3, the full variable domain reads GAGVSQSPSNKVTEKGKDVELRCDPISGHTALYWYRQSLGQGLEFLIYFQGNSAPDKSGLPSDRFSAERTGGSVSTLTIQRTQQEDSAVYLCASSLKQSSTDTQYFGPGTRLTVL.

This clonotype is medium-sized (0.01 to 0.1%) by share. The rearrangement links TRBV29-1 to TRBJ2-1; a possible D gene is TRBD2 (6 bases). In germline, CDR1 is SQVTM, CDR2 ANQGSEA. Trimming shortened V by 0 bases and J by 5 bases, and 14 bases separated the two germline ends. This CDR3 has 15 residues. The CDR3 region is CSVEDTGLPDNEQFF. CDR3 in DNA: TGCAGCGTTGAAGATACCGGACTACCCGACAATGAGCAGTTCTTC.

This clonotype was seen a few times. At one of its ends the junction is not consistent with the germline gene, which may arise from a read error. The chain combines TRBV25-1 with TRBJ2-2; D gene unclear. The CDR3 totals 14 residues. CDR1 and CDR2 (germline): MGHDK, SYGVNS. The CDR3 protein is CAGSEFSVSGELFF. In DNA, the CDR3 is TGTGCCGGCAGTGAATTTTCGGTATCCGGGGAGCTGTTTTTT.

In the case of this clonotype: This may arise from a read error, as a much more abundant clone is one base away. V usage is TRBV20-1 and J usage is TRBJ2-3; the match to TRBD2 covers 11 bases. Germline V gives CDR1 DFQATT, CDR2 SNEGSKA (reference sequence). CDR3 length: 15 amino acids. DNA for the CDR3: TGCAGTGCGTCGACCCTAGCGGGGGGCACAAATACGCAGTATTTT. It is translated as CSASTLAGGTNTQYF.

This clonotype counts as medium-sized. The chain is built from TRBV20-1 and TRBJ2-5; D tentatively reads TRBD1 or TRBD2 (5 bases each). The CDR3 totals 13 residues. V lost 6 bases and J 5 bases, leaving 16 bases between the germline ends. Germline V gene lookup returns CDR1 DFQATT and CDR2 SNEGSKA (reference sequence). CDR3 protein: CSARSGPVETQYF. CDR3 sequence (DNA): TGCAGTGCGAGATCGGGGCCGGTGGAGACCCAGTACTTC.

Concerning this clonotype itself: A much larger clone sits a single nucleotide away, making a read error possible. The chain has TRBV9 and TRBJ2-7; TRBD1 matches 10 bases. Germline V lookup: CDR1 SGDLS, CDR2 YYNGEE. The CDR3 sequence is 13 residues long. In DNA form, the CDR3 reads TGTGCCAGCAGCGGACAGGGGGCTTACGAGCAGCACTTC. This translates into CASSGQGAYEQHF.

This clonotype is deemed medium-sized (0.01 to 0.1%). The rearrangement uses TRBV20-1 and TRBJ2-4; D is unresolved. With 6 bases removed from V and 8 bases from J, the gap between germline ends came to 17 bases. The CDR3 length is 13 residues. Germline CDR1 reads DFQATT; CDR2 reads SNEGSKA (reference sequence). The CDR3 region has the DNA TGCAGTGCGGCCCGTATAGTTGATCACATTCAGTACTTC. Translating it yields CSAARIVDHIQYF.

This clonotype is termed medium-sized (0.01 to 0.1%). This chain joins TRBV3-1 and TRBJ1-6; 8 nucleotides match TRBD1. Trimming at V came to 0 bases and at J to 7 bases, leaving 2 bases not matched to a gene. The CDR3 covers 15 residues. Germline V gene data show CDR1 as LGHDT and CDR2 as YNNKEL (reference sequence). CDR3 in DNA: TGTGCCAGCAGCCAAGACGGGACAGGAAATTCACCCCTCCACTTT. Residues: CASSQDGTGNSPLHF.